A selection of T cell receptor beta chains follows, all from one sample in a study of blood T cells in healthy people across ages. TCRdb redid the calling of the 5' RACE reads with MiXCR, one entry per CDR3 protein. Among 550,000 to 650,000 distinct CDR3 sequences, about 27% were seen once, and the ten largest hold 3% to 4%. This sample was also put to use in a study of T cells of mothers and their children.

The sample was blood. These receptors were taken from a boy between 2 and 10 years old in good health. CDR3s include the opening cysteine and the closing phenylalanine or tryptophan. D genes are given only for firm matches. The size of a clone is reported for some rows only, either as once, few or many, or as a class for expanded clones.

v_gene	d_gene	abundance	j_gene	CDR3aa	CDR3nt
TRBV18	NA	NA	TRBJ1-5	CASSPGEDQPQHF	TGTGCCAGCTCACCAGGTGAGGATCAGCCCCAGCATTTT
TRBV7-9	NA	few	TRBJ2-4	CASSLVQGLAKNIQYF	TGTGCCAGCAGCTTAGTTCAGGGTTTGGCCAAAAACATTCAGTACTTC
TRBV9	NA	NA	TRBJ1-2	CASSATRDYGYTF	TGTGCCAGCAGCGCGACGAGAGACTATGGCTACACCTTC
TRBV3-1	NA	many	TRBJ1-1	CASSQAGTANTEAFF	TGTGCCAGCAGCCAAGCTGGAACAGCGAACACTGAAGCTTTCTTT
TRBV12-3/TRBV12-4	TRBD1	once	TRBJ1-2	CASSLYRGDYGYTF	TGTGCCAGCAGTTTATACAGGGGTGACTATGGCTACACCTTC
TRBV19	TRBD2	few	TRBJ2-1	CAGSIPPGLATNEQFF	TGTGCCGGTAGTATCCCACCGGGACTAGCCACCAATGAGCAGTTCTTC
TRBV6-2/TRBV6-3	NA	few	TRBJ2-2	CASSYAGGTGELFF	TGTGCCAGCAGTTACGCCGGCGGAACCGGGGAGCTGTTTTTT
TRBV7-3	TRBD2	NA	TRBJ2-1	CASSLLSRVSSGGALYNEQFF	TGTGCCAGCAGCTTATTGAGCAGGGTTTCTAGCGGGGGGGCTTTATACAATGAGCAGTTCTTC
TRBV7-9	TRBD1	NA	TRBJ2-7	CASSLPGQSYEQYF	TGTGCCAGCAGTTTACCGGGACAGTCCTACGAGCAGTACTTC
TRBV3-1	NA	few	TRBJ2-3	CASTKDSTDTQYF	TGTGCCAGCACCAAGGACAGCACAGATACGCAGTATTTT
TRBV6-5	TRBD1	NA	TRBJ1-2	CASTRTGSYGYTF	TGTGCCAGCACTCGGACAGGGAGCTATGGCTACACCTTC
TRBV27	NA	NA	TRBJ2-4	CASSLRGSNIQYF	TGTGCCAGCAGTTTGAGGGGAAGCAACATTCAGTACTTC
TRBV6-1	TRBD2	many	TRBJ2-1	CASISGRNSNEQFF	TGTGCCAGCATTAGCGGGAGGAATAGCAATGAGCAGTTCTTC
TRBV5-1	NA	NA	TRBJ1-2	CASSWDLTGYGYTF	TGCGCCAGCAGCTGGGACCTGACAGGCTATGGCTACACCTTC